These 15 T cell receptor beta chains originate from one sample sequenced in a study of cytomegalovirus exposure and HLA in healthy donors (dated by TCRdb to the late 2010s). The method behind the library was the immunoSEQ multiplex PCR assay. The multiplex PCR relied on a mix of 60 forward primers for TCR Vbeta segments and 13 reverse primers for TCR Jbeta segments. Entries here come from immuneACCESS through TCRdb and include only in-frame sequences with V and J called. Some clones fail to appear in such tables; in the studies checked, an unresolved V gene covers under half of the shortfall, and the cause of the remainder is unknown. Here the sample has some 150,000 clones; 64% occur a single time. The ten most abundant clones make up around 3% of the sample. What was sequenced was PBMCs. The receptors come from a woman aged 30 to 39 in good health and CMV-seropositive.

The genes are TRBV30 and TRBJ2-7; a weak D match, TRBD2 (5 bases). The germline CDR1 and CDR2 sequences are GTSNPN and SVGIG (reference sequence). Trimming removed 2 bases from V and 3 bases from J, with 17 bases in between. This CDR3 is 15 amino acids long. For the CDR3, the DNA is TGTGCCTGGAGTTACCCAGCGGAGATGGGCTACGAGCAGTACTTC. It yields the protein CAWSYPAEMGYEQYF. Variable domain in full (rest from reference TRBV30 and TRBJ2-7): SQTIHQWPATLVQPVGSPLSLECTVEGTSNPNLYWYRQAAGRGLQLLFYSVGIGQISSEVPQNLSASRPQDRQFILSSKKLLLSDSGFYLCAWSYPAEMGYEQYFGPGTRLTVT.

The rearrangement links TRBV29-1 to TRBJ1-1; D ambiguous. Germline V CDR1 and CDR2: SQVTM, ANQGSEA. V lost 7 bases, J lost 9 bases, and 21 bases lay in between. CDR3 length equals 13 residues. CDR3 in amino acids: CSARRGLESKAFF. The CDR3 nucleotides are TGCAGCGCCCGCAGAGGACTCGAGAGCAAAGCTTTCTTT.

The genes are TRBV5-6 and TRBJ1-6; 9 bases match TRBD1. V lost 2 bases, J lost 6 bases, and 3 bases stayed unmatched. This CDR3 region has 15 residues. CDR1 and CDR2 (germline): SGHDT, YYEEEE. The CDR3 DNA is TGTGCCAGCAGCTTCGGGACAGGGACTAATTCACCCCTCCACTTT. It translates to CASSFGTGTNSPLHF.

The chain uses TRBV6-5 and TRBJ1-1; D might be TRBD1 (5 bases). Trimming removed 6 bases at V and 2 bases at J, with 13 bases between. The CDR3 totals 14 residues. CDR1 and CDR2 (germline): MNHEY, SVGAGI. CDR3 nucleotide sequence: TGTGCCAGCAGCGCTGACAGAAGCAACACTGAAGCTTTCTTT. Residues: CASSADRSNTEAFF.

This chain links TRBV6-5 with TRBJ1-1, with D perhaps TRBD1 (6 bases). This CDR3 has 14 amino acids. V was clipped by 0 bases and J by 6 bases, with 11 bases between them. The germline CDR1 and CDR2 sequences are MNHEY and SVGAGI. The CDR3 bases are TGTGCCAGCAGTTACTCTCAGGGGTTTGCTGAAGCTTTCTTT. This codes for CASSYSQGFAEAFF.

This clone was observed a handful of times. The chain links TRBV7-3 to TRBJ1-5; 7 bases are a match to TRBD1. The CDR3 is 15 residues long. J gave up 2 bases and V 5 bases, and 6 bases lay outside the gene matches. Germline values: CDR1 SGHTA, CDR2 FQGTGA. The CDR3 nucleotides read TGTGCCAGCAGCCCTGGTGGACAGGGCAATCAGCCCCAGCATTTT. It yields the protein CASSPGGQGNQPQHF.

The chain has TRBV18 and TRBJ1-1; unclear D gene. Germline V CDR1 and CDR2: KGHSH, LQKENI. V lost 2 bases and J 4 bases, leaving 14 bases between the germline ends. The CDR3 is 15 residues long. This CDR3 is CASSPSIAPTTEAFF. Written as DNA, the CDR3 is TGTGCCAGCTCACCAAGTATAGCTCCGACCACTGAAGCTTTCTTT.

This sequence joins TRBV20-1 and TRBJ1-2; no firm D call. V was trimmed by 1 base and J by 4 bases, leaving 4 bases between them. Germline V gene lookup returns CDR1 DFQATT and CDR2 SNEGSKA (reference sequence). This CDR3 is built from 11 residues. CDR3 nucleotides: TGCAGTGCTAGAGGAGGCTATGGCTACACCTTC. Its translation: CSARGGYGYTF.

The chain carries TRBV5-4 and TRBJ2-3, with 7 bases that match TRBD1. CDR3 length: 15 residues. With V trimmed by 4 bases and J by 3 bases, 8 bases remained unmatched. CDR1 is SGHNT and CDR2 is YYREEE in the germline V gene (reference sequence). CDR3 nucleotides: TGTGCCAGCAGCACCGGGACAGCTAGTACAGATACGCAGTATTTT. It codes for CASSTGTASTDTQYF.

This sequence joins TRBV7-6 and TRBJ1-4; possible D gene TRBD1, 5 bases. This CDR3 region has 13 residues. Germline CDR1 SGHVS, CDR2 FNYEAQ. Deletions cut 3 bases from V and 7 bases from J, with 9 bases between. CDR3 protein: CASSLTATEKLFF. In nucleotides, the CDR3 is TGTGCCAGCAGCTTGACAGCGACTGAAAAACTGTTTTTT.

This clone turned up a few times. This sequence joins TRBV27 and TRBJ2-7; 8 bases are a match to TRBD2. With V trimmed by 3 bases and J by 6 bases, 7 bases remained unmatched. Germline V gene lookup returns CDR1 MNHEY and CDR2 SMNVEV (reference sequence). CDR3 length equals 14 residues. CDR3 sequence reads: CASSFGTSVSEQYF. Written as DNA, the CDR3 is TGTGCCAGCAGTTTCGGGACTAGTGTTAGCGAGCAGTACTTC.

The chain is built from TRBV7-9 and TRBJ2-7, with a possible D match to TRBD1 (6 bases). The V and J ends lost 3 bases and 3 bases respectively, with 15 bases between them. CDR3 length equals 15 residues. Germline CDR1 and CDR2: SEHNR and FQNEAQ (reference sequence). The chain's CDR3 is CASSFVTRGGYEQYV. The CDR3 DNA reads as TGTGCCAGCAGCTTTGTCACTAGAGGGGGCTACGAGCAGTACGTC.

The chain is built from TRBV18 and TRBJ2-6; D is perhaps TRBD2 (5 bases). Germline lookup yields CDR1 KGHSH and CDR2 LQKENI. V lost 4 bases, J lost 0 bases, and 10 bases lay in between. The CDR3 extends over 16 amino acids. CDR3 DNA: TGTGCCAGCTCACGGGAGTCGGGCTCTGGGGCCAACGTCCTGACTTTC. It specifies CASSRESGSGANVLTF.

This clone was observed a few times. This chain uses TRBV28 with TRBJ2-7; TRBD1 aligns across 7 bases. Germline CDR1 and CDR2: MDHEN and SYDVKM. V shed 6 bases, J shed 2 bases, and the junction held 4 bases outside the gene matches. This CDR3 has 13 residues. CDR3 region: CASRNRGTYEQYF. DNA of the CDR3: TGTGCCAGCAGAAACAGGGGAACCTACGAGCAGTACTTC.

This chain uses TRBV2 with TRBJ1-5; the match to TRBD1 covers 7 bases. This CDR3 region has 15 residues. CDR1 and CDR2 from the germline V gene are SNHLY and FYNNEI. Trimming cost V 4 bases and J 7 bases; bases outside gene matches: 10. CDR3 in amino acids: CASSVSAQGVQPQHF. The DNA for the CDR3 is TGTGCCAGCAGTGTATCTGCCCAGGGGGTCCAGCCCCAGCATTTT.